Each of the 22 T cell receptor beta chains below was sequenced from the same sample in a study of post-analysis software for immune sequencing data. Broader study findings: In patients, TRBV5-6, TRBV5-1 and TRBV20-1 belonged to five TRBV segments found more frequently than in controls.

The antigens for these receptors are not known. Presence of unique molecular identifiers characterized the TCR beta cDNA libraries. Each CDR3 protein is one row after TCRdb ran MiXCR on the PCR reads. The table shows about 620,000 distinct CDR3 sequences, with around 40% occurring only once. The source material was blood. The source of these receptors is a girl aged 5 to 17 with multiple sclerosis.

This chain uses TRBV2 with TRBJ2-7, with TRBD2 matching 12 bases. The germline V gene has CDR1 SNHLY and CDR2 FYNNEI. The junction had 8 bases not matched to a gene; V was cut back by 6 bases and J by 5 bases. This CDR3 is 15 amino acids long. This chain's CDR3 is CASRVTSGGSDEQYF. DNA of the CDR3: TGTGCCAGCAGGGTGACTAGCGGGGGTTCGGACGAGCAGTACTTC.

The chain couples TRBV6-5 to TRBJ1-6; a possible D gene is TRBD1 (5 bases). CDR1 MNHEY and CDR2 SVGAGI come from the germline V gene. Trimming cost V 4 bases and J 5 bases, with 6 bases left between them. The CDR3 contains 13 residues. The chain's CDR3 is CASSLGDNSPLHF. CDR3 DNA: TGTGCCAGCAGTTTAGGGGATAATTCACCCCTCCACTTT.

J is TRBJ2-7 and V is TRBV2; 10 bases align to TRBD2. This CDR3 is built from 14 residues. J gave up 7 bases and V 2 bases, and 5 bases lay outside the gene matches. Germline CDR1 and CDR2: SNHLY and FYNNEI. CDR3 amino acids: CASSEWGLAREQYF. The CDR3 nucleotides are TGTGCCAGCAGTGAATGGGGACTAGCGAGAGAGCAGTACTTC.

V and J are TRBV5-1 and TRBJ2-7, with D perhaps TRBD1 (5 bases). Germline-derived CDR1 and CDR2 are SGHRS and YFSETQ. With 4 bases removed from V and 6 bases from J, the gap between germline ends came to 11 bases. The CDR3 is 12 residues long. Here the CDR3 DNA reads TGCGCCAGCAGCAGATCAGGGTTCGAGCAGTACTTC. It encodes CASSRSGFEQYF.

The chain links TRBV29-1 to TRBJ2-7; the match to TRBD2 covers 8 bases. Trimming at V came to 5 bases and at J to 5 bases, leaving 5 bases not matched to a gene. The CDR3 has 12 amino acids. CDR1 and CDR2 from the germline V gene are SQVTM and ANQGSEA. This CDR3 reads CSVPGGLNEQYF. The CDR3 DNA sequence: TGCAGCGTTCCGGGGGGGTTGAACGAGCAGTACTTC.

The chain employs TRBV7-9 and TRBJ2-1, with TRBD1 identical over 7 bases. CDR3 length: 16 residues. The germline V gene encodes CDR1 SEHNR and CDR2 FQNEAQ (reference sequence). Trimming took 5 bases from V and 0 from J; bases not matched to a gene: 7. CDR3 sequence: CASSPGTVSSYNEQFF. The CDR3 DNA is TGTGCCAGCAGCCCCGGGACAGTCAGCTCCTACAATGAGCAGTTCTTC.

Comments on this clonotype: Mismatch with germline at one junction end may stem from a read error. The chain links TRBV20-1 to TRBJ2-5; D is unclear. Per germline, CDR1 DFQATT and CDR2 SNEGSKA (reference sequence). CDR3 size: 13 residues. CDR3 nucleotides: TGCAGTATAGAGCGAAATGAGCAAGAGGCCCAGTACTTC. Encoded protein: CSIERNEQEAQYF.

This chain links TRBV7-9 with TRBJ2-1, with D hard to call. This CDR3 has 18 amino acids. The germline V gene encodes CDR1 SEHNR and CDR2 FQNEAQ (reference sequence). V was clipped by 0 bases and J by 7 bases, with 22 bases between them. In nucleotides, the CDR3 is TGTGCCAGCAGCTTAGCCTCGCGTTTTGGTTTAGGTGAGAATGAGCAGTTCTTC. Protein sequence: CASSLASRFGLGENEQFF.

This chain connects TRBV12-3 or TRBV12-4 to TRBJ1-1; D is perhaps TRBD1 (6 bases). The CDR3 length is 15 residues. Trimming took off 5 bases at V and 8 bases at J, with 21 bases between the two ends. The CDR3: CASSGGSPGQKEAFF. Written as DNA, the CDR3 is TGTGCCAGCAGTGGGGGGTCGCCGGGACAAAAGGAAGCTTTCTTT.

Of note for this clonotype: A read error is likely, as this CDR3 ends without the conserved phenylalanine or tryptophan. This chain uses TRBV28 with TRBJ2-4; D is perhaps TRBD1 (5 bases). Germline V CDR1 and CDR2: MDHEN, SYDVKM. The germline V and J ends were trimmed by 0 bases and 4 bases, with 7 bases remaining between them. CDR3 length: 14 amino acids. The CDR3 DNA is TGTGCCAGCAGTTTATGGGCAGGGAAAAACATTCAGTACTAC. Residues: CASSLWAGKNIQYY.

The chain is built from TRBV7-2 and TRBJ2-3; no clear D gene. Germline V gene lookup returns CDR1 SGHTA and CDR2 FQGNSA. Trimming removed 4 bases at V and 8 bases at J, with 13 bases between. The CDR3 runs 13 residues. The CDR3 DNA sequence: TGTGCCAGCAGCTCCTTGGTTGGTGGTACGCAGTATTTT. It yields the protein CASSSLVGGTQYF.

V is TRBV12-3 or TRBV12-4 and J is TRBJ2-1, with 11 bases that match TRBD2. The CDR3 totals 15 residues. With V trimmed by 6 bases and J by 8 bases, 9 bases remained unmatched. DNA for the CDR3: TGTGCCAGCAGCGTCGGGCTAGCGGGAGGCGATGAGCAGTTCTTC. It yields the protein CASSVGLAGGDEQFF.

In this sample, this clonotype turned up a few times. A much larger clonotype is one base distant, so this may be a read error. This chain joins TRBV27 and TRBJ1-2, with D tentatively TRBD1 (6 bases). CDR3 length: 15 amino acids. The germline gives CDR1 MNHEY, CDR2 SMNVEV (reference sequence). The CDR3 bases are TGTGCCGGCAGTCCCCTAGGTCCGGGGGCGGAAGGCTACACCTTC. Residues: CAGSPLGPGAEGYTF.

The chain uses TRBV5-1 and TRBJ2-3; D may be TRBD2 (6 bases). Germline CDR1 SGHRS, CDR2 YFSETQ. Trimming removed 5 bases from V and 8 bases from J, with 15 bases in between. The CDR3 sequence is 13 residues long. The DNA of the CDR3 is TGCGCCAGCAGTAGGTCCCCGGAGGGTACGCAGTATTTT. Its protein product is CASSRSPEGTQYF.

This clonotype was observed many times. The genes are TRBV20-1 and TRBJ2-7; D may correspond to TRBD1 or TRBD2 (5 bases each). The CDR3 consists of 13 residues. Trimming pared 2 bases from V and 6 bases from J, leaving 14 bases between. The germline V gene encodes CDR1 DFQATT and CDR2 SNEGSKA (reference sequence). The CDR3 DNA reads as TGCAGTGCTAGAAGTCCAGGGACCGCCGAGCAGTACTTC. Translated: CSARSPGTAEQYF.

This clonotype has more than one count but fewer than ten. The V call is TRBV6-6, the J call TRBJ2-1, with a possible D match to TRBD2 (7 bases). CDR1 is MNHNY, CDR2 SVGAGI, per germline (reference sequence). The CDR3 is made up of 12 amino acids. Trimming stripped 8 bases from V and 6 bases from J, with 11 bases between. CDR3 protein: CASYGGRNEQFF. The CDR3 nucleotides read TGTGCCAGCTACGGGGGGCGCAATGAGCAGTTCTTC.

Comments on this clonotype: One junction end does not reproduce the germline sequence, and a read error may be involved. The genes are TRBV6-6 and TRBJ2-3; D unresolved. Per germline, CDR1 MNHNY and CDR2 SVGAGI (reference sequence). The CDR3 covers 15 residues. DNA for the CDR3: TGTGCCAGCAGTACCCCGGGCCAGCGCACAGATACGCAGTGTTTT. It specifies CASSTPGQRTDTQCF.

This clonotype appeared a few times. The CDR3 region has the DNA TGTGCCTGGATGGGTACTAGCGGGGGGTACAATGAGCAGTTCTTC. Translating it yields CAWMGTSGGYNEQFF. V is TRBV30 and J is TRBJ2-1; 12 bases map to TRBD2. The CDR3 runs to 15 residues. V trimming: 4 bases; J trimming: 4 bases; junction bases outside the gene matches: 5. In germline, CDR1 is GTSNPN, CDR2 SVGIG (reference sequence).

The chain joins TRBV14 to TRBJ1-2; D is ambiguous. The CDR3 length is 14 residues. Per the germline V gene, CDR1 is SGHDN and CDR2 is FVKESK. V shed 4 bases and J shed 4 bases, with 13 bases lying between them. The CDR3 protein is CASSPQGYGYGYTF. Written as DNA, the CDR3 is TGTGCCAGCAGCCCCCAAGGGTATGGCTATGGCTACACCTTC.

The table lists this clonotype with a few counts. V is TRBV4-1 and J is TRBJ2-7, with D perhaps assigned TRBD1 or TRBD2 (6 bases each). CDR3 size: 16 residues. V was shortened by 1 base and J by 3 bases, with 16 bases between the two germline ends. Germline CDR1 and CDR2: MGHRA and YSYEKL. The DNA for the CDR3 is TGCGCCAGCAGCCAAGGTCGAGGGGGAGGCAGCTACGAGCAGTACTTC. It yields the protein CASSQGRGGGSYEQYF.

This clonotype has only a few counts. The rearrangement links TRBV20-1 to TRBJ2-5; TRBD2 might be the D (6 bases). Per the germline V gene, CDR1 is DFQATT and CDR2 is SNEGSKA (reference sequence). The CDR3 loop spans 14 amino acids. V was trimmed by 2 bases and J by 5 bases, leaving 15 bases between them. This chain's CDR3 is CSARSGSRGETQYF. CDR3 sequence (DNA): TGCAGTGCTAGATCGGGGAGTCGGGGGGAGACCCAGTACTTC.

The V call is TRBV5-1, the J call TRBJ2-7; tentative D call: TRBD2 (6 bases). V shed 0 bases and J shed 2 bases, with 9 bases lying between them. CDR3 length: 14 amino acids. Germline V gene lookup returns CDR1 SGHRS and CDR2 YFSETQ. The CDR3 reads CASSLGAGTYEQYF. CDR3 DNA sequence: TGCGCCAGCAGCTTGGGGGCGGGGACCTACGAGCAGTACTTC.